Presented here are 19 T cell receptor beta chains from one specimen sequenced in a study of T-cell reconstitution after alpha-beta-depleted transplantation in children. The TCRbeta library was prepared with unique molecular identifiers. TCRdb re-analysed the PCR reads in MiXCR, keeping a single row per CDR3 protein. This sample carries approximately 640,000 distinct CDR3 sequences, 16% of them seen once, and the ten largest clones take over 0.95%. Specimen: PBMCs from the stem cell graft donor, collected from the stem cell graft. The receptors stem from a human donor who donated a stem cell graft to a child with acute myeloid leukemia.

This clonotype appeared many times. The chain recombines TRBV29-1 with TRBJ2-2; D call uncertain. Germline V gene sequence: CDR1 SQVTM, CDR2 ANQGSEA. The V gene lost 2 bases and the J gene lost 4 bases, with 11 bases spanning the gap. The length of the CDR3 is 14 residues. In DNA form, the CDR3 reads TGCAGCGTTGAAAGGGTTTTAGGCACCGGGGAGCTGTTTTTT. This sequence encodes CSVERVLGTGELFF.

This clonotype has a count of ten or more. V usage is TRBV6-1 and J usage is TRBJ2-6; TRBD1 matches at 11 bases. Germline V gene sequence: CDR1 MNHNS, CDR2 SASEGT. Trimming took 5 bases from V and 2 from J; bases not matched to a gene: 2. The CDR3 length is 16 residues. The CDR3 DNA sequence: TGTGCCAGCAGTCGGGACAGGGGGACTGGGGCCAACGTCCTGACTTTC. It codes for CASSRDRGTGANVLTF.

The rearrangement joins TRBV4-1 to TRBJ1-4; TRBD1 aligns across 7 bases. The CDR3 runs to 14 residues. Germline trimming cut 1 base from V and 7 bases from J; bases unmatched to any gene: 3. Germline V gene lookup returns CDR1 MGHRA and CDR2 YSYEKL. The CDR3, as DNA: TGCGCCAGCAGCCAAGGGACAGGCAGTGAAAAACTGTTTTTT. It encodes CASSQGTGSEKLFF.

The rearrangement links TRBV7-9 to TRBJ2-7; D remains unclear. Germline assignment: CDR1 SEHNR and CDR2 FQNEAQ (reference sequence). Trimming left V 4 bases short and J 0 bases short, with 10 bases between. The CDR3 totals 14 residues. The CDR3 region is CASSSPTDSYEQYF. The CDR3 DNA is TGTGCCAGCAGCTCCCCCACAGACTCCTACGAGCAGTACTTC.

This clonotype was found many times. V gene TRBV7-2 combines with J gene TRBJ2-2; D remains unclear. The CDR3 is 14 amino acids. The V and J ends lost 5 bases and 7 bases respectively, with 14 bases between them. Germline V lookup: CDR1 SGHTA, CDR2 FQGNSA. CDR3 bases: TGTGCCAGCAGCCGCGACGGACGTATCGGGGAGCTGTTTTTT. This codes for CASSRDGRIGELFF.

This clonotype was counted at least ten times. CDR3 in DNA: TGCAGTGCTATATTAGCGGGGGGGGTGGAGACCCAGTACTTC. Its translation: CSAILAGGVETQYF. The J gene is TRBJ2-5, the V gene TRBV20-1; 11 bases line up with TRBD2. V lost 4 bases, J lost 5 bases, and 6 bases stayed unmatched. Per the germline V gene, CDR1 is DFQATT and CDR2 is SNEGSKA (reference sequence). The CDR3 length is 14 residues.

The rearrangement joins TRBV24-1 to TRBJ2-5, with TRBD1 matching over 7 bases. The J segment lost 5 bases and the V segment lost 0 bases, leaving 5 bases of the junction unmatched. The V gene's germline CDR1 is KGHDR and CDR2 SFDVKD. This CDR3 comprises 15 residues. The CDR3 coding sequence is TGTGCCACCAGTGATTTGTCGACAGGGCAGGAGACCCAGTACTTC. It encodes CATSDLSTGQETQYF.

This clonotype came up many times. The chain combines TRBV20-1 with TRBJ1-6; a possible D gene is TRBD1 (5 bases). The CDR3 totals 16 residues. V was shortened by 3 bases and J by 0 bases, with 12 bases between the two germline ends. The germline gives CDR1 DFQATT, CDR2 SNEGSKA (reference sequence). The CDR3 DNA is TGCAGTGCTAGTGAGCGGGGGAGCTCCTATAATTCACCCCTCCACTTT. Protein sequence: CSASERGSSYNSPLHF.

This clonotype was seen a few times. J is TRBJ2-1 and V is TRBV15; the D is unclear. Germline V gives CDR1 LNHNV, CDR2 YYDKDF (reference sequence). V lost 0 bases and J lost 3, with 6 bases in between. This CDR3 has 14 amino acids. This CDR3 reads CATSREGNYNEQFF. CDR3 DNA sequence: TGTGCCACCAGCAGAGAGGGGAACTACAATGAGCAGTTCTTC. The full variable domain, its missing parts supplied by reference TRBV15 and TRBJ2-1, is DAMVIQNPRYQVTQFGKPVTLSCSQTLNHNVMYWYQQKSSQAPKLLFHYYDKDFNNEADTPDNFQSRRPNTSFCFLDIRSPGLGDTAMYLCATSREGNYNEQFFGPGTRLTVL.

The chain uses TRBV5-1 and TRBJ2-5; unclear D gene. The CDR3 length is 15 residues. V dropped 5 bases and J dropped 4 bases, with 18 bases sitting between them. Germline-derived CDR1 and CDR2 are SGHRS and YFSETQ. The CDR3 coding sequence is TGCGCCAGCAGGATGGACGCCGGTAGGGTAGAGACCCAGTACTTC. This codes for CASRMDAGRVETQYF.

A note on this clonotype: The CDR3 end shows no conserved phenylalanine or tryptophan, and so a read error is likely. This chain uses TRBV5-5 with TRBJ1-1, with a possible D match to TRBD1 (6 bases). This CDR3 is 12 amino acids long. With 5 bases removed from V and 3 bases from J, the gap between germline ends came to 8 bases. Germline V gives CDR1 SGHKS, CDR2 YYEKEE (reference sequence). CDR3 sequence: CASSYRDTEAFC. In DNA form, the CDR3 reads TGTGCCAGCAGTTACAGGGACACTGAAGCTTTCTGT.

The chain recombines TRBV20-1 with TRBJ1-3; D is ambiguous. There are 15 residues in the CDR3. Between the trimmed V and J ends, which lost 0 bases and 0 bases, there was a span of 9 bases. Per germline, CDR1 DFQATT and CDR2 SNEGSKA (reference sequence). The CDR3 DNA follows: TGCAGTGCTAGAGATCCTAAGCGCTCTGGAAACACCATATATTTT. It yields the protein CSARDPKRSGNTIYF.

This clonotype was recorded many times. The V and J genes are TRBV7-2 and TRBJ1-2; weak D call: TRBD1 (5 bases). Trimming cost V 2 bases and J 7 bases, with 14 bases left between them. CDR3 length: 14 amino acids. Germline V gene lookup returns CDR1 SGHTA and CDR2 FQGNSA. CDR3 sequence: CASSLPGGVRGYTF. In nucleotides, the CDR3 is TGTGCCAGCAGCTTACCTGGGGGGGTCCGTGGCTACACCTTC. Full variable domain (missing parts from reference TRBV7-2 and TRBJ1-2): GAGVSQSPSNKVTEKGKDVELRCDPISGHTALYWYRQSLGQGLEFLIYFQGNSAPDKSGLPSDRFSAERTGGSVSTLTIQRTQQEDSAVYLCASSLPGGVRGYTFGSGTRLTVV.

The rearrangement joins TRBV7-8 to TRBJ1-2; possibly TRBD1 for D (5 bases). The length of the CDR3 is 12 residues. V was shortened by 2 bases and J by 7 bases, with 8 bases between the two germline ends. The germline CDR1 and CDR2 sequences are SGHVS and FQNEAQ. The CDR3 spells CASSLRGFGYTF. CDR3 coding DNA: TGTGCCAGCAGCTTACGGGGGTTTGGCTACACCTTC.

This rearrangement joins TRBV28 to TRBJ2-5; 10 bases agree with TRBD1. CDR1 is MDHEN and CDR2 is SYDVKM in the germline V gene. The junction had 10 bases not matched to a gene; V was cut back by 7 bases and J by 5 bases. The CDR3 is made up of 15 amino acids. CDR3 bases: TGTGCCAGCACCCTCGCCGGGACAGGGGACGAGACCCAGTACTTC. Protein: CASTLAGTGDETQYF.

The chain is built from TRBV10-3 and TRBJ2-1; 9 bases line up with TRBD1. The CDR3 extends over 18 amino acids. Germline V gene lookup returns CDR1 ENHRY and CDR2 SYGVKD. J lost 0 bases, V lost 2 bases, and 8 bases had no gene match. For the CDR3, the DNA is TGTGCCATCAGTGAGCGGGACAGGGCCTCTAACTCCTACAATGAGCAGTTCTTC. Translating gives CAISERDRASNSYNEQFF.

V is TRBV12-3 or TRBV12-4 and J is TRBJ2-7; possible D gene TRBD2, 5 bases. This CDR3 comprises 14 residues. V lost 5 bases and J lost 5, with 16 bases in between. The CDR3 region is CASSRTLYSHEQYF. The CDR3, as DNA: TGTGCCAGCAGTCGGACTCTCTATAGCCACGAGCAGTACTTC.

The genes are TRBV24-1 and TRBJ2-3, with D perhaps TRBD1 or TRBD2 (5 bases each). The V end was cut by 9 bases, the J end by 5 bases, with 14 bases between. The CDR3 covers 13 residues. Germline lookup yields CDR1 KGHDR and CDR2 SFDVKD. This CDR3 reads CATGEGPKDTQYF. DNA of the CDR3: TGTGCCACCGGCGAGGGGCCTAAAGATACGCAGTATTTT.

V usage is TRBV7-8 and J usage is TRBJ1-2; 8 nucleotides line up with TRBD1. J gave up 0 bases and V 1 base, and 10 bases lay outside the gene matches. Per the germline V gene, CDR1 is SGHVS and CDR2 is FQNEAQ. The CDR3 covers 18 residues. CDR3 DNA: TGTGCCAGCAGCTTAGGACCTCTGACAGGGGCAGCTAACTATGGCTACACCTTC. The encoded protein is CASSLGPLTGAANYGYTF. Full variable domain (missing parts from reference TRBV7-8 and TRBJ1-2): GAGVSQSPRYKVAKRGQDVALRCDPISGHVSLFWYQQALGQGPEFLTYFQNEAQLDKSGLPSDRFFAERPEGSVSTLKIQRTQQEDSAVYLCASSLGPLTGAANYGYTFGSGTRLTVV.